The 5 T cell receptor beta chains listed next were all sequenced from one sample in a study of T cell responses to AZD1222 COVID-19 vaccine. The assay was immunoSEQ multiplex PCR, and TCRdb's table has in-frame clones only and misses some. The data contain 140,000 or so clones, 85% to 90% of them singletons. The source material was peripheral blood, sampled on day 0 of AZD1222 vaccination. Receptor source: an adult in good health.

J is TRBJ1-1 and V is TRBV19; no firm D call. The CDR3 length is 15 residues. V lost 3 bases to trimming and J lost 0 bases, with 11 bases between them. The germline CDR1 and CDR2 sequences are LNHDA and SQIVND (reference sequence). The CDR3 protein is CASSIQAGMNTEAFF. The CDR3 region has the DNA TGTGCCAGTAGTATTCAGGCAGGTATGAACACTGAAGCTTTCTTT. Variable domain in full (rest from reference TRBV19 and TRBJ1-1): DGGITQSPKYLFRKEGQNVTLSCEQNLNHDAMYWYRQDPGQGLRLIYYSQIVNDFQKGDIAEGYSVSREKKESFPLTVTSAQKNPTAFYLCASSIQAGMNTEAFFGQGTRLTVV.

This chain links TRBV19 with TRBJ1-1, with D unclear. This CDR3 is built from 12 residues. Germline V gene lookup returns CDR1 LNHDA and CDR2 SQIVND (reference sequence). Trimming left V 7 bases short and J 0 bases short, with 6 bases between. The chain's CDR3 is CASKQMNTEAFF. The CDR3 region has the DNA TGTGCCAGTAAGCAGATGAACACTGAAGCTTTCTTT.

The chain combines TRBV9 with TRBJ1-4; perhaps TRBD1 as D (5 bases). Germline values: CDR1 SGDLS, CDR2 YYNGEE. The V end lost 3 bases, the J end lost 3 bases, and 9 bases lay between the germline ends. This CDR3 contains 14 residues. The CDR3 sequence is CASSGTGPNEKLFF. The CDR3 DNA is TGTGCCAGCAGCGGGACGGGACCTAATGAAAAACTGTTTTTT. The variable domain in full, with the rest retrieved from reference TRBV9 and TRBJ1-4, is DSGVTQTPKHLITATGQRVTLRCSPRSGDLSVYWYQQSLDQGLQFLIQYYNGEERAKGNILERFSAQQFPDLHSELNLSSLELGDSALYFCASSGTGPNEKLFFGSGTQLSVL.

This chain links TRBV5-6 with TRBJ1-3; the D is unclear. CDR3 length: 16 amino acids. V lost 4 bases and J lost 0, with 14 bases in between. CDR1 is SGHDT, CDR2 YYEEEE, per germline. The CDR3 DNA reads as TGTGCCAGCAGCCCAGACCGGCGATACTCTGGAAACACCATATATTTT. Translating gives CASSPDRRYSGNTIYF.

This chain uses TRBV6-1 with TRBJ2-5, with D possibly matching TRBD2 (5 bases). V lost 1 base, J lost 5 bases, and 20 bases lay in between. The V gene's germline CDR1 is MNHNS and CDR2 SASEGT. The CDR3 is made up of 17 amino acids. CDR3 sequence (DNA): TGTGCCAGCAGTGAAGGCCGGTGGGAGAGGCCTCGGGAGACCCAGTACTTC. It is translated as CASSEGRWERPRETQYF.